These 2 T cell receptor beta chains were all obtained from the same sample, sequenced in a study of CD8 T cells in Susac syndrome. RNA totalling about 0.5 to 1 ug underwent reverse transcription with random hexamers. TCRdb re-called the immunoSEQ multiplex PCR reads with MiXCR, one entry per CDR3 protein. The table has some 300,000 distinct CDR3 sequences, approximately 89% seen once; the top ten hold more than 0.15%. The source material was CD8+ T cells from PBMCs. Source of these receptors: a human donor with multiple sclerosis.

The genes are TRBV7-3 and TRBJ2-3; D is undetermined. Germline V lookup: CDR1 SGHTA, CDR2 FQGTGA. There are 13 residues in the CDR3. Trimming shortened V by 4 bases and J by 11 bases, and 16 bases separated the two germline ends. The CDR3 spells CASSSAPGGLQYF. The DNA for the CDR3 is TGTGCCAGCAGCTCCGCCCCGGGCGGTCTGCAGTATTTT.

The V and J genes are TRBV5-6 and TRBJ1-1, with D hard to call. The germline CDR1 and CDR2 sequences are SGHDT and YYEEEE. The CDR3 covers 13 residues. The germline V and J ends were trimmed by 5 bases and 1 base, with 9 bases remaining between them. The CDR3 loop reads CASRFWGNTEAFF. The CDR3 region has the DNA TGTGCCAGCAGGTTTTGGGGGAACACTGAAGCTTTCTTT.